This T cell receptor beta chain emerged from a study of T cells after yellow fever vaccination. Looking at the study overall: Preparation of the low-cell-number fractions used SMART-Seq v4 Ultra Low Input.

TCRdb passed the 5' RACE reads through MiXCR, listing each CDR3 protein once. The sample lists 120,000 or so distinct CDR3 sequences, 5.5% to 8% seen once, with approximately 2.7% in the top ten. As regards this clonotype: Antigen specificity is unknown.

CDR1 LGHDT and CDR2 YNNKEL come from the germline V gene (reference sequence). Trimming cost V 4 bases and J 6 bases, with 15 bases left between them. The CDR3 covers 14 residues. Findings and caveats of the study: Clonotypes shared by both compartments, CD4 and CD8, made up a small share. In post-booster samples, most primary-vaccination clones reappeared (approximately 97% CD4, approximately 91% CD8). Any FACS-sorted repertoire could hold abundant clonotypes that contaminate it from the bulk population.

This clonotype was sampled from a man aged 18-30 years who received the YFV17D yellow fever vaccine. Sample: CD4+ T cells sorted from PBMCs, taken more than 40 days after the first yellow fever vaccination. The chain carries TRBV3-1 and TRBJ1-2, with D maybe TRBD1 (6 bases). As DNA, the CDR3 is TGTGCCAGCAGCCTCAAGGGGGGTCAGAATGGCTACACCTTC. Amino acids: CASSLKGGQNGYTF.